This entry lists 14 T cell receptor beta chains sequenced from one sample in a study of CD4 T cells in relation to SARS-CoV-2 and coronaviruses. The antigens these receptors bind are not known. Unexposed donor CD4+ T cells date from about 2010-2019, before the COVID-19 pandemic. Isolation of CD4+ T cells took place after about eleven days in culture. Sequencing was performed with immunoSEQ multiplex PCR; in TCRdb, only in-frame clones are kept and a portion is missing. There are 10,000 to 15,000 clones in the sample; around four fifths occur only once, and about an eighth lies in the top ten. Sequenced material: CD4+ T cells from PBMCs, cultured in vitro. Receptors were obtained from a human donor in good health.

The rearrangement links TRBV18 to TRBJ2-7; 15 bases match TRBD2. This CDR3 comprises 15 residues. CDR1 and CDR2 (germline): KGHSH, LQKENI. With 3 bases clipped from V and 4 bases from J, the junction kept 1 base outside the gene matches. The CDR3 loop is CASSPGLAGGYEQYF. CDR3 coding DNA: TGTGCCAGCTCACCGGGACTAGCGGGGGGATACGAGCAGTACTTC. Full variable domain (missing parts from reference TRBV18 and TRBJ2-7): NAGVMQNPRHLVRRRGQEARLRCSPMKGHSHVYWYRQLPEEGLKFMVYLQKENIIDESGMPKERFSAEFPKEGPSILRIQQVVRGDSAAYFCASSPGLAGGYEQYFGPGTRLTVT.

The gene calls are TRBV19 and TRBJ2-3; 10 nucleotides agree with TRBD2. The J segment lost 0 bases and the V segment lost 5 bases, leaving 5 bases of the junction unmatched. Germline CDR1 and CDR2: LNHDA and SQIVND (reference sequence). This CDR3 has 16 residues. The CDR3 coding sequence is TGTGCCAGTAGTCGGGCTAGCGGGGGAAGCACAGATACGCAGTATTTT. Translating gives CASSRASGGSTDTQYF.

This clone was seen a few times. The chain uses TRBV2 and TRBJ2-2; maybe TRBD1 (6 bases). The V end was cut by 8 bases, the J end by 0 bases, with 10 bases between. Germline CDR1 reads SNHLY; CDR2 reads FYNNEI. This CDR3 comprises 14 residues. The CDR3 bases are TGTGCCAGCGTCGGACAGACGAACACCGGGGAGCTGTTTTTT. Its translation: CASVGQTNTGELFF.

The V and J genes are TRBV7-2 and TRBJ2-7, with D possibly called TRBD1 or TRBD2 (6 bases each). CDR1 SGHTA and CDR2 FQGNSA come from the germline V gene. V shed 5 bases and J shed 4 bases, with 18 bases lying between them. The CDR3 loop spans 15 amino acids. The CDR3 sequence is CASSPGGGRNYEQYF. CDR3 nucleotides: TGTGCCAGCAGCCCCGGGGGCGGCAGAAATTACGAGCAGTACTTC.

The V call is TRBV11-3, the J call TRBJ2-1, with 8 bases that match TRBD2. Germline-derived CDR1 and CDR2 are SGHNT and YENEEA. There are 20 residues in the CDR3. V was pared by 5 bases and J by 0 bases, with 18 bases of the junction left unmatched. The CDR3 loop is CASSPIGVAGPFSSYNEQFF. The CDR3 DNA follows: TGTGCCAGCAGCCCGATTGGGGTAGCGGGACCCTTCAGCTCCTACAATGAGCAGTTCTTC.

The rearrangement uses TRBV20-1 and TRBJ1-1; D remains ambiguous. Trimming cost V 5 bases and J 7 bases, with 8 bases left between them. Germline V gene sequence: CDR1 DFQATT, CDR2 SNEGSKA (reference sequence). The CDR3 consists of 10 residues. The CDR3 sequence: CSAGDGEAFF. As DNA, the CDR3 is TGCAGTGCTGGCGACGGTGAAGCTTTCTTT.

The V gene is TRBV4-1, the J gene TRBJ1-1; D ambiguous. The germline V gene encodes CDR1 MGHRA and CDR2 YSYEKL. Trimming took off 4 bases at V and 0 bases at J, with 12 bases between the two ends. This CDR3 is 15 amino acids long. The CDR3 is CASSPVGKMNTEAFF. DNA of the CDR3: TGCGCCAGCAGCCCTGTGGGTAAGATGAACACTGAAGCTTTCTTT.

The chain combines TRBV4-3 with TRBJ2-5; D is perhaps TRBD1 or TRBD2 (5 bases each). V was shortened by 4 bases and J by 0 bases, with 6 bases between the two germline ends. The germline V gene encodes CDR1 LGHNA and CDR2 YSLEER. This CDR3 region has 13 residues. CDR3 DNA sequence: TGCGCCAGCAGCCGGGACCACCAAGAGACCCAGTACTTC. Its translation: CASSRDHQETQYF.

The genes are TRBV29-1 and TRBJ1-1, with a possible D match to TRBD1 (5 bases). The germline V gene encodes CDR1 SQVTM and CDR2 ANQGSEA. This CDR3 is 10 amino acids long. Trimming cost V 3 bases and J 8 bases, with 7 bases left between them. CDR3 sequence: CSVEEGEAFF. The CDR3 nucleotides read TGCAGCGTTGAGGAGGGGGAAGCTTTCTTT.

This clone was observed a few times. This chain connects TRBV10-3 to TRBJ2-3; no reliable D call. CDR1 is ENHRY and CDR2 is SYGVKD in the germline V gene. The CDR3 is 15 residues long. V lost 4 bases, J lost 1 base, and 12 bases lay in between. CDR3 region: CAISVSREGTDTQYF. The CDR3 DNA follows: TGTGCCATCAGTGTATCGAGAGAGGGCACAGATACGCAGTATTTT.

This clone was seen a handful of times. The rearrangement uses TRBV7-9 and TRBJ1-2; D gene ambiguous. The germline V gene has CDR1 SEHNR and CDR2 FQNEAQ (reference sequence). V shed 4 bases and J shed 4 bases, with 10 bases lying between them. The CDR3 has 13 amino acids. This CDR3 reads CASSSSMVYGYTF. In DNA form, the CDR3 reads TGTGCCAGCAGCTCCAGCATGGTCTATGGCTACACCTTC.

The gene calls are TRBV5-1 and TRBJ1-3, with 9 nucleotides matching TRBD1. Unmatched junction bases numbered 2, after V lost 0 bases and J lost 1 base. CDR1 and CDR2 from the germline V gene are SGHRS and YFSETQ. The CDR3 spans 16 residues. The chain's CDR3 is CASSLGGQGSGNTIYF. Written as DNA, the CDR3 is TGCGCCAGCAGCTTGGGGGGACAGGGATCTGGAAACACCATATATTTT.

The chain has TRBV5-1 and TRBJ2-5; D assignment may be TRBD1 or TRBD2 (5 bases each). The germline V gene has CDR1 SGHRS and CDR2 YFSETQ. The CDR3 contains 15 residues. V was clipped by 0 bases and J by 4 bases, with 13 bases between them. The DNA of the CDR3 is TGCGCCAGCAGCTTGGCCCCGGGGACGGGAGAGACCCAGTACTTC. Translated: CASSLAPGTGETQYF.

The chain links TRBV6-5 to TRBJ2-3; 14 nucleotides align to TRBD2. Germline V gene data show CDR1 as MNHEY and CDR2 as SVGAGI. V shed 6 bases, J shed 4 bases, and the junction held 3 bases outside the gene matches. CDR3 size: 15 residues. The CDR3, as DNA: TGTGCCAGCAGATGGACTAGCGGGGGGTCAGATACGCAGTATTTT. Amino acid sequence: CASRWTSGGSDTQYF.